These 32 T cell receptor beta chains share one sample of origin, sequenced in a study of human T cells and chemical hapten exposure. Sample time point: healthy volunteer bleed at 6 weeks. Extraction yielded total RNA from whole blood (unfractionated). MiXCR was run by TCRdb on the RACE reads, yielding one entry per CDR3 protein. Of roughly 43,000 distinct CDR3 sequences listed, approximately 4% were seen once; the top ten hold about 6%. Sequenced input: whole blood. These receptors came from a human donor in good health. Some clones in this sample may be carry-over from other donors' samples.

V usage is TRBV3-1 and J usage is TRBJ1-1; no definite D call. The V gene lost 4 bases and the J gene lost 2 bases, with 14 bases spanning the gap. This CDR3 has 15 residues. Germline CDR1 reads LGHDT; CDR2 reads YNNKEL (reference sequence). The CDR3 sequence is CASSPARGRNTEAFF. CDR3 in DNA: TGTGCCAGCAGCCCCGCCCGTGGGAGAAACACTGAAGCTTTCTTT. The full variable domain, in which reference TRBV3-1 and TRBJ1-1 provide the parts outside the CDR3, is DTAVSQTPKYLVTQMGNDKSIKCEQNLGHDTMYWYKQDSKKFLKIMFSYNNKELIINETVPNRFSPKSPDKAHLNLHINSLELGDSAVYFCASSPARGRNTEAFFGQGTRLTVV.

On this clonotype: One junction end disagrees with the germline gene, perhaps due to a read error. This rearrangement joins TRBV5-1 to TRBJ1-1; D is undetermined. Germline CDR1 is SGHRS and CDR2 is YFSETQ. This CDR3 is 13 amino acids long. CDR3 DNA: TGCGTCAGCAGCCGCCGGGAGAACACTGAAGCTTTCTTT. Translated: CVSSRRENTEAFF. The full variable domain, in which reference TRBV5-1 and TRBJ1-1 provide the parts outside the CDR3, is KAGVTQTPRYLIKTRGQQVTLSCSPISGHRSVSWYQQTPGQGLQFLFEYFSETQRNKGNFPGRFSGRQFSNSRSEMNVSTLELGDSALYLCVSSRRENTEAFFGQGTRLTVV.

This clonotype was seen more than once but under ten times. The CDR3 loop reads CASSWGSAGQETQYF. The DNA of the CDR3 is TGTGCCAGCAGTTGGGGTAGCGCCGGGCAAGAGACCCAGTACTTC. This chain uses TRBV27 with TRBJ2-5; TRBD2 is a possible D gene (5 bases). Trimming stripped 4 bases from V and 2 bases from J, with 14 bases between. Germline CDR1 and CDR2: MNHEY and SMNVEV (reference sequence). The CDR3 runs to 15 residues.

This clonotype was detected many times. J is TRBJ1-1 and V is TRBV5-1; the D is unclear. V was clipped by 1 base and J by 3 bases, with 7 bases between them. The CDR3 loop spans 13 amino acids. Germline V gives CDR1 SGHRS, CDR2 YFSETQ. Here the CDR3 DNA reads TGCGCCAGCAGCTTGCAGGTGGACACTGAAGCTTTCTTT. This sequence encodes CASSLQVDTEAFF.

This clonotype was found many times. The chain uses TRBV20-1 and TRBJ2-1; 11 nucleotides agree with TRBD2. The ends lost 6 bases at V and 8 bases at J; junction bases unmatched: 3. This CDR3 is 12 amino acids long. CDR1 and CDR2 from the germline V gene are DFQATT and SNEGSKA (reference sequence). The CDR3 is CSAGLAGHEQFF. CDR3 nucleotide sequence: TGCAGTGCCGGACTAGCGGGCCATGAGCAGTTCTTC.

This clonotype was recorded many times. The chain couples TRBV7-9 to TRBJ2-7, with TRBD2 matching 8 bases. Germline CDR1 and CDR2: SEHNR and FQNEAQ (reference sequence). The CDR3 is 14 amino acids. Unmatched junction bases numbered 7, after V lost 2 bases and J lost 7 bases. The CDR3 here is CASSLYTSGMEQYF. DNA for the CDR3: TGTGCCAGCAGCTTATACACTAGCGGTATGGAGCAGTACTTC.

This clonotype was recorded many times. The chain employs TRBV3-1 and TRBJ1-5; D is unresolved. The CDR3 loop spans 14 amino acids. The V gene lost 6 bases and the J gene lost 6 bases, with 15 bases spanning the gap. Per the germline V gene, CDR1 is LGHDT and CDR2 is YNNKEL (reference sequence). This CDR3 reads CASRYELAGQPQHF. The CDR3 DNA is TGTGCCAGCAGGTATGAGCTCGCGGGTCAGCCCCAGCATTTT.

This clonotype was seen many times. The CDR3 is CASSTGGSGRICGEQYF. The CDR3 DNA is TGTGCCAGCAGCACCGGGGGTAGCGGGAGGATATGCGGGGAGCAGTACTTC. The rearrangement uses TRBV21-1 and TRBJ2-7; the D call of TRBD2 is as the table states it, not checked on the DNA. TRBV21-1 is an annotated pseudogene. This CDR3 has 17 amino acids.

There are a few counts of this clonotype. The chain employs TRBV28 and TRBJ1-1; no reliable D call. The CDR3 contains 12 residues. With 1 base removed from V and 5 bases from J, the gap between germline ends came to 5 bases. Looked up from germline, CDR1 is MDHEN and CDR2 is SYDVKM. CDR3 DNA sequence: TGTGCCAGCAGTTTATTTGTTACTGAAGCTTTCTTT. Translation gives CASSLFVTEAFF.

In this sample, this clonotype turned up many times. The chain joins TRBV29-1 to TRBJ1-1, with a weak D call TRBD1 (5 bases). The V end lost 6 bases, the J end lost 5 bases, and 13 bases lay between the germline ends. Per germline, CDR1 SQVTM and CDR2 ANQGSEA. The CDR3 has 12 residues. CDR3 DNA sequence: TGCAGCGTGGGGCCCCCCGGGACTGAAGCTTTCTTT. Translation gives CSVGPPGTEAFF.

This clonotype was recorded at least ten times. The V gene is TRBV6-2 or TRBV6-3, the J gene TRBJ1-1; tentatively, D is TRBD1 (5 bases). Per germline, CDR1 MNHEY and CDR2 SVGEGT. The CDR3 loop spans 17 amino acids. The V and J ends lost 4 bases and 4 bases respectively, with 22 bases between them. DNA for the CDR3: TGTGCCAGCAGTTCGGGATGGAGTAGGGGTAGAGGCACTGAAGCTTTCTTT. Translated: CASSSGWSRGRGTEAFF.

This clonotype was observed a few times. J is TRBJ1-6 and V is TRBV20-1; tentatively, D is TRBD1 (5 bases). This CDR3 contains 15 residues. Germline-derived CDR1 and CDR2 are DFQATT and SNEGSKA (reference sequence). The ends were cut back, 2 bases at V and 5 bases at J, with 13 bases in the middle. CDR3 bases: TGCAGTGCTAGATGGGCAGGGCATAATAATTCACCCCTCCACTTT. This translates into CSARWAGHNNSPLHF.

This clonotype has a count of ten or more. CDR3 coding DNA: TGCGCCAGCAGCTATTATCCAGGGCCTGACGAGCAGTACTTC. Its translation: CASSYYPGPDEQYF. The rearrangement joins TRBV5-1 to TRBJ2-7, with TRBD1 as a possible D gene (5 bases). Trimming shortened V by 3 bases and J by 5 bases, and 15 bases separated the two germline ends. Looked up from germline, CDR1 is SGHRS and CDR2 is YFSETQ. CDR3 length: 14 amino acids. Full variable domain (remainder filled in from reference TRBV5-1 and TRBJ2-7): KAGVTQTPRYLIKTRGQQVTLSCSPISGHRSVSWYQQTPGQGLQFLFEYFSETQRNKGNFPGRFSGRQFSNSRSEMNVSTLELGDSALYLCASSYYPGPDEQYFGPGTRLTVT.

This clonotype came up many times. The rearrangement uses TRBV5-4 and TRBJ2-1; D is possibly TRBD1 (6 bases). Germline V gives CDR1 SGHNT, CDR2 YYREEE (reference sequence). The CDR3 sequence is 16 residues long. V gave up 4 bases and J gave up 5 bases, with 19 bases separating them. The CDR3 here is CASSPQQGMYHNEQFF. The CDR3 bases are TGTGCCAGCAGCCCACAACAGGGAATGTACCACAATGAGCAGTTCTTC.

This clonotype was seen many times. The chain couples TRBV6-5 to TRBJ2-3; D may match TRBD1 or TRBD2 (5 bases each). The germline CDR1 and CDR2 sequences are MNHEY and SVGAGI. The V end lost 2 bases, the J end lost 2 bases, and 17 bases lay between the germline ends. CDR3 length: 17 residues. CDR3 sequence reads: CASSYLPGSTNTDTQYF. The CDR3 DNA sequence: TGTGCCAGCAGTTACCTCCCAGGGAGCACCAACACAGATACGCAGTATTTT.

The sample holds many counts of this clonotype. V gene TRBV29-1 combines with J gene TRBJ1-1; TRBD1 is a possible D gene (6 bases). Trimming took 7 bases from V and 2 from J, leaving 11 bases between them. CDR3 length: 12 amino acids. Germline CDR1 SQVTM, CDR2 ANQGSEA. DNA for the CDR3: TGCAGCGCCCGACAGGCAAACACTGAAGCTTTCTTT. This encodes CSARQANTEAFF.

At least ten counts were recorded for this clonotype. The genes are TRBV12-3 or TRBV12-4 and TRBJ1-1; D uncertain. The CDR3 runs to 11 residues. V lost 6 bases, J lost 7 bases, and 9 bases lay in between. CDR3 protein: CASSLTDEAFF. DNA for the CDR3: TGTGCCAGCAGCTTGACGGATGAAGCTTTCTTT.

This clonotype was observed a few times. The rearrangement joins TRBV27 to TRBJ1-1; D unclear. Germline V gives CDR1 MNHEY, CDR2 SMNVEV (reference sequence). V lost 6 bases and J lost 2, with 7 bases in between. CDR3 length: 12 residues. Here the CDR3 DNA reads TGTGCCAGCAGCTCTATTAACACTGAAGCTTTCTTT. This encodes CASSSINTEAFF.

This clonotype showed up many times. The chain couples TRBV12-3 or TRBV12-4 to TRBJ1-2, with a tentative D call TRBD1 (6 bases). There are 14 residues in the CDR3. V was cut by 4 bases and J by 5 bases, with 14 bases left in between. The CDR3 here is CASSSQTGIYGYTF. CDR3 sequence (DNA): TGTGCCAGCAGTTCACAAACAGGGATTTATGGCTACACCTTC.

This clonotype was counted many times. The genes are TRBV7-2 and TRBJ2-7, with D maybe TRBD2 (6 bases). Trimming removed 3 bases from V and 5 bases from J, with 11 bases in between. Per germline, CDR1 SGHTA and CDR2 FQGNSA. The CDR3 runs to 13 residues. CDR3 sequence: CASSFPTRNEQYF. CDR3 bases: TGTGCCAGCAGCTTCCCGACTAGAAACGAGCAGTACTTC.

The gene calls are TRBV5-1 and TRBJ2-3; 12 nucleotides align to TRBD2. The CDR3 runs 17 residues. Germline V CDR1 and CDR2: SGHRS, YFSETQ. The V gene end was trimmed by 0 bases and the J gene end by 1 base; junction bases not matched to a gene: 3. CDR3 DNA: TGCGCCAGCAGCTTGGGACTAGCGGGAGCAGGCACAGATACGCAGTATTTT. Translation gives CASSLGLAGAGTDTQYF. The full variable domain, in which reference TRBV5-1 and TRBJ2-3 provide the parts outside the CDR3, is KAGVTQTPRYLIKTRGQQVTLSCSPISGHRSVSWYQQTPGQGLQFLFEYFSETQRNKGNFPGRFSGRQFSNSRSEMNVSTLELGDSALYLCASSLGLAGAGTDTQYFGPGTRLTVL.

This clonotype has at least ten counts. This chain connects TRBV11-2 to TRBJ2-3; D call uncertain. From germline, CDR1 is SGHAT and CDR2 FQNNGV. V shed 6 bases and J shed 2 bases, with 9 bases lying between them. The CDR3 extends over 13 amino acids. The CDR3 region has the DNA TGTGCCAGCAGAACAGTTGCCACAGATACGCAGTATTTT. This codes for CASRTVATDTQYF. The full variable domain, with the rest looked up from reference TRBV11-2 and TRBJ2-3, is EAGVAQSPRYKIIEKRQSVAFWCNPISGHATLYWYQQILGQGPKLLIQFQNNGVVDDSQLPKDRFSAERLKGVDSTLKIQPAKLEDSAVYLCASRTVATDTQYFGPGTRLTVL.

This clonotype was observed at least ten times. The chain recombines TRBV28 with TRBJ1-1, with D tentatively TRBD1 (6 bases). This CDR3 is built from 14 residues. The V and J ends lost 8 bases and 7 bases respectively, with 20 bases between them. The germline V gene has CDR1 MDHEN and CDR2 SYDVKM. This chain's CDR3 is CASGQPHRADEAFF. The DNA for the CDR3 is TGTGCCAGCGGTCAGCCCCACAGGGCTGATGAAGCTTTCTTT.

This clonotype occurred many times. The rearrangement links TRBV3-1 to TRBJ2-1; no firm D call. V was shortened by 0 bases and J by 7 bases, with 4 bases between the two germline ends. The CDR3 contains 12 residues. Germline-derived CDR1 and CDR2 are LGHDT and YNNKEL (reference sequence). The CDR3 reads CASSQDYNEQFF. The CDR3 DNA is TGTGCCAGCAGCCAAGATTATAATGAGCAGTTCTTC.

This clonotype was recorded at least ten times. The chain couples TRBV18 to TRBJ2-1; D is uncertain. CDR1 and CDR2 from the germline V gene are KGHSH and LQKENI. V was pared by 6 bases and J by 9 bases, with 9 bases between. This CDR3 spans 11 amino acids. In nucleotides, the CDR3 is TGTGCCAGCTCCTTAGCCGGTGAGCAGTTCTTC. It codes for CASSLAGEQFF.

This clonotype occurred many times. V is TRBV6-5 and J is TRBJ2-7; D assignment may be TRBD1 or TRBD2 (5 bases each). CDR3 length: 13 amino acids. V lost 2 bases and J lost 4, with 9 bases in between. The germline CDR1 and CDR2 sequences are MNHEY and SVGAGI. CDR3: CASSYLEGYEQYF. DNA of the CDR3: TGTGCCAGCAGTTACCTCGAGGGGTACGAGCAGTACTTC.

This clonotype was observed many times. The rearrangement joins TRBV3-1 to TRBJ2-3; D is ambiguous. V lost 0 bases, J lost 2 bases, and 12 bases lay in between. This CDR3 has 16 amino acids. In germline, CDR1 is LGHDT, CDR2 YNNKEL (reference sequence). The CDR3 nucleotides are TGTGCCAGCAGCCAAGATGTAGCAACATCCACAGATACGCAGTATTTT. Amino acid sequence: CASSQDVATSTDTQYF.

Many counts were recorded for this clonotype. The V and J genes are TRBV20-1 and TRBJ2-7; D may be TRBD2 (5 bases). Germline V lookup: CDR1 DFQATT, CDR2 SNEGSKA (reference sequence). Trimming took 8 bases from V and 1 from J, leaving 15 bases between them. This CDR3 has 13 residues. The CDR3 region is CSPAGVTSYEQYF. The CDR3 nucleotides read TGCAGTCCTGCCGGGGTAACTTCCTACGAGCAGTACTTC.

The sample holds many counts of this clonotype. The gene calls are TRBV9 and TRBJ2-3, with 7 bases lining up with TRBD2. Germline-derived CDR1 and CDR2 are SGDLS and YYNGEE. Trimming cost V 0 bases and J 0 bases; bases outside gene matches: 7. The CDR3 extends over 17 amino acids. The CDR3 loop is CASSVEGSGYSTDTQYF. For the CDR3, the DNA is TGTGCCAGCAGCGTAGAAGGTAGCGGGTATAGCACAGATACGCAGTATTTT.

This clonotype was observed many times. V is TRBV6-1 and J is TRBJ1-4; D is ambiguous. The CDR3 length is 18 residues. V lost 0 bases and J lost 0, with 14 bases in between. Germline V CDR1 and CDR2: MNHNS, SASEGT. CDR3 region: CASSEALGGPPTNEKLFF. Written as DNA, the CDR3 is TGTGCCAGCAGTGAAGCGCTCGGCGGACCTCCAACTAATGAAAAACTGTTTTTT.

The chain has TRBV5-1 and TRBJ2-1; TRBD2 matches 14 bases. V lost 4 bases and J lost 6; bases outside the gene matches: 3. Germline CDR1 reads SGHRS; CDR2 reads YFSETQ. This CDR3 contains 15 residues. DNA for the CDR3: TGCGCCAGCAGCCCGGGACTAGCGGGAGCCAATGAGCAGTTCTTC. Translation gives CASSPGLAGANEQFF.

This clonotype was seen at least ten times. CDR3 coding DNA: TGTGCCAGCAGCGTAAAGCCCCAGCATTTT. Amino acids: CASSVKPQHF. The chain has TRBV9 and TRBJ1-5; no definite D call. The ends were cut back, 1 base at V and 8 bases at J, with 1 base in the middle. Germline CDR1 SGDLS, CDR2 YYNGEE. CDR3 length: 10 residues.